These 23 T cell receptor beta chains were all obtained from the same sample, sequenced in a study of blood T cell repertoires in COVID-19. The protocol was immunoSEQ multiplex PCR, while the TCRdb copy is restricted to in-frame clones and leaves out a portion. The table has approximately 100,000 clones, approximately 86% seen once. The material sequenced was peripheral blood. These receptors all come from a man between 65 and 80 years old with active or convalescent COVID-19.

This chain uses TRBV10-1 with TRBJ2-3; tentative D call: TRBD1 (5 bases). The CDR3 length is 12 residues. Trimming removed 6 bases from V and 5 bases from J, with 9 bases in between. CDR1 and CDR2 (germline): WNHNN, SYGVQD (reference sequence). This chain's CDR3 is CASSERGDTQYF. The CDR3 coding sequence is TGCGCCAGCAGCGAAAGGGGAGATACGCAGTATTTT.

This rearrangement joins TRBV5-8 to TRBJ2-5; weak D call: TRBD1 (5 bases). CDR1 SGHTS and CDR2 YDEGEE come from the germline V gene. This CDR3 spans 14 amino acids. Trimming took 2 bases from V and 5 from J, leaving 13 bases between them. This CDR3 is CASSFVGVSETQYF. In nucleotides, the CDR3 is TGTGCCAGCAGCTTTGTAGGGGTTTCGGAGACCCAGTACTTC. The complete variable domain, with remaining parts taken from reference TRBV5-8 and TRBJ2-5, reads EAGVTQSPTHLIKTRGQQATLRCSPISGHTSVYWYQQALGLGLQFLLWYDEGEERNRGNFPPRFSGRQFPNYSSELNVNALELEDSALYLCASSFVGVSETQYFGPGTRLLVL.

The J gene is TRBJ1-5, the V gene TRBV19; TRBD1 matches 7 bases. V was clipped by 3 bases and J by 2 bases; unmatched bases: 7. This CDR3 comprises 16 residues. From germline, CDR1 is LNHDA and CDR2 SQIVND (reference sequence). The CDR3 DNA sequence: TGTGCCAGTAGTATTTATCCAGGGGGAGGCAATCAGCCCCAGCATTTT. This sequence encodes CASSIYPGGGNQPQHF.

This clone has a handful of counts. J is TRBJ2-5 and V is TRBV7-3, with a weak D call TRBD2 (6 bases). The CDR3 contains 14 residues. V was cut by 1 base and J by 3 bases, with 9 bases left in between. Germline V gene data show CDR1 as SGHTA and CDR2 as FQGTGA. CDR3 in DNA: TGTGCCAGCAGCTTAAACGGCGGGGAAGAGACCCAGTACTTC. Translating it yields CASSLNGGEETQYF.

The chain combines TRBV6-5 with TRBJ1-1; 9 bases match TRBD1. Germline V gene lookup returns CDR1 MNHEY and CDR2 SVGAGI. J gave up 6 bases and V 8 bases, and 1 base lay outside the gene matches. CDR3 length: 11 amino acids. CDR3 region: CASGTGPEAFF. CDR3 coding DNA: TGTGCCAGCGGGACAGGGCCTGAAGCTTTCTTT.

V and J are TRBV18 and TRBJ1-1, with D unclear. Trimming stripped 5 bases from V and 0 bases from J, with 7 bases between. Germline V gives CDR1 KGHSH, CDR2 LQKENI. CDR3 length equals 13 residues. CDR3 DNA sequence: TGTGCCAGCTCAGAGAGTTTGAACACTGAAGCTTTCTTT. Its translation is CASSESLNTEAFF.

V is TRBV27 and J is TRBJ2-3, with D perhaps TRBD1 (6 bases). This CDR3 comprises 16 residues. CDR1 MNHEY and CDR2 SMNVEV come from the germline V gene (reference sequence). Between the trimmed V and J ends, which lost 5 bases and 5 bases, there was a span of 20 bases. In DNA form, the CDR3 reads TGTGCCAGCAGTGCCCAGGGGTTCGGGCATGGAGATACGCAGTATTTT. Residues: CASSAQGFGHGDTQYF.

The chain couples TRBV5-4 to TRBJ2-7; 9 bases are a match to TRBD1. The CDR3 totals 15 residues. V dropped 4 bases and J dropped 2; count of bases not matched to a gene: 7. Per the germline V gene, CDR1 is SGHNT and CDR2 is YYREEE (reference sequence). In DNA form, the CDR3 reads TGTGCCAGCAGCCTCGGACAGGGGACGGCCTACGAGCAGTACTTC. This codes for CASSLGQGTAYEQYF.

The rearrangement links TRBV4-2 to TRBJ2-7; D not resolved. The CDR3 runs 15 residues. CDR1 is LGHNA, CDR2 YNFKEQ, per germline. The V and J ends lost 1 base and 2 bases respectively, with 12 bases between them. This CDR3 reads CASSQVVSQTYEQYF. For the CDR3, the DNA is TGTGCCAGCAGCCAAGTCGTGAGTCAAACCTACGAGCAGTACTTC.

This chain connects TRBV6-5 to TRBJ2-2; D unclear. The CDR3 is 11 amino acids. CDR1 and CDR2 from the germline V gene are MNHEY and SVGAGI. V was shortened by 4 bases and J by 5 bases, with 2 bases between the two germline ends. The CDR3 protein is CASSSTGELFF. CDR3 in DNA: TGTGCCAGCAGTTCGACCGGGGAGCTGTTTTTT.

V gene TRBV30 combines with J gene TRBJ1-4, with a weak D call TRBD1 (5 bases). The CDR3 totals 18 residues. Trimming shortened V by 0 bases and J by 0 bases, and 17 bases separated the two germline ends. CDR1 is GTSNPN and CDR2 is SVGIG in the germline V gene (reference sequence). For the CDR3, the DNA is TGTGCCTGGAGTGTAATTGGCGGGGGGAAAGCAACTAATGAAAAACTGTTTTTT. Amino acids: CAWSVIGGGKATNEKLFF.

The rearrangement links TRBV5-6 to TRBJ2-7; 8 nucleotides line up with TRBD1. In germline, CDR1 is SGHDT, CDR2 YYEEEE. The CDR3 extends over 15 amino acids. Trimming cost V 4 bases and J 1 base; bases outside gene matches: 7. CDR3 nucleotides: TGTGCCAGCAGCGGGCCGGGACAGGTGTCCTACGAGCAGTACTTC. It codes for CASSGPGQVSYEQYF.

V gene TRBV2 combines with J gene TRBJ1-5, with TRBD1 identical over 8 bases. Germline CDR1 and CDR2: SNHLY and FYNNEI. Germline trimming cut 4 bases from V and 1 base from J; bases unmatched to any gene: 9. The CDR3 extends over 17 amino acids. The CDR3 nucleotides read TGTGCCAGCAGTGGGGGCAGGGGGCAGGGAAGCAATCAGCCCCAGCATTTT. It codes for CASSGGRGQGSNQPQHF.

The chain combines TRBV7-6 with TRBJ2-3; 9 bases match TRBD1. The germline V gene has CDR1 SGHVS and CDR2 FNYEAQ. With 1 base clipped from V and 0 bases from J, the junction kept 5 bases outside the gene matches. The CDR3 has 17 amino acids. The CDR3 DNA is TGTGCCAGCAGCTTAGTACCGGACAGGGGAAGCACAGATACGCAGTATTTT. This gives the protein CASSLVPDRGSTDTQYF.

The CDR3 spells CASSLDRGGGYTF. The CDR3 DNA follows: TGTGCCAGCAGCTTAGATCGGGGTGGCGGCTACACCTTC. The V gene is TRBV11-2, the J gene TRBJ1-2; D is undetermined. V gave up 0 bases and J gave up 8 bases, with 10 bases separating them. In germline, CDR1 is SGHAT, CDR2 FQNNGV. This CDR3 is built from 13 residues.

The CDR3 bases are TGTGCCAGCAGCTTAGCTGGGACAGGGAAAACCTTTCAGTACTTC. It translates to CASSLAGTGKTFQYF. This chain connects TRBV11-2 to TRBJ2-4, with TRBD1 matching 9 bases. V lost 1 base, J lost 11 bases, and 9 bases stayed unmatched. This CDR3 region has 15 residues. Germline values: CDR1 SGHAT, CDR2 FQNNGV.

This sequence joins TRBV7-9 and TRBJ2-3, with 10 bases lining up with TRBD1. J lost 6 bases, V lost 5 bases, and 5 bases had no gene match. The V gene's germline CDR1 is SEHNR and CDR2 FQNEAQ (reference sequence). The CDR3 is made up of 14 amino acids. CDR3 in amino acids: CASSDRGRQDTQYF. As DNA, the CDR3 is TGTGCCAGCAGCGACAGGGGGCGTCAGGATACGCAGTATTTT.

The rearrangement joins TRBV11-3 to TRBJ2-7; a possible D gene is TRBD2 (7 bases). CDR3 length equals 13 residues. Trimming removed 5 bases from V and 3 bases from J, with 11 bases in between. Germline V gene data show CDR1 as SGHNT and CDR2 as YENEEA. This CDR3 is CASSGGGSYEQYF. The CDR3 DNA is TGTGCCAGCAGCGGGGGCGGGAGCTACGAGCAGTACTTC. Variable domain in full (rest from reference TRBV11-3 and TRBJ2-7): EAGVVQSPRYKIIEKKQPVAFWCNPISGHNTLYWYLQNLGQGPELLIRYENEEAVDDSQLPKDRFSAERLKGVDSTLKIQPAELGDSAVYLCASSGGGSYEQYFGPGTRLTVT.

The CDR3, as DNA: TGTGCCAGCAGCTCAACTAGCGGGGGTTCCTCAGGGTACAATGAGCAGTTCTTC. Residues: CASSSTSGGSSGYNEQFF. The chain employs TRBV9 and TRBJ2-1, with 11 bases fitting TRBD2. J lost 4 bases, V lost 4 bases, and 13 bases had no gene match. The CDR3 spans 18 residues. From germline, CDR1 is SGDLS and CDR2 YYNGEE. Full variable domain (rest looked up from reference TRBV9 and TRBJ2-1): DSGVTQTPKHLITATGQRVTLRCSPRSGDLSVYWYQQSLDQGLQFLIQYYNGEERAKGNILERFSAQQFPDLHSELNLSSLELGDSALYFCASSSTSGGSSGYNEQFFGPGTRLTVL.

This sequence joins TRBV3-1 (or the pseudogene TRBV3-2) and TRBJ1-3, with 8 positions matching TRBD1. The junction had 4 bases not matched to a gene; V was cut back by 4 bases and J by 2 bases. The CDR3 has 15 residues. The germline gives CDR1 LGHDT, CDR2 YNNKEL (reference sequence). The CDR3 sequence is CASSRWGQAGNTIYF. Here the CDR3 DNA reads TGTGCCAGCAGCCGTTGGGGACAGGCTGGAAACACCATATATTTT.

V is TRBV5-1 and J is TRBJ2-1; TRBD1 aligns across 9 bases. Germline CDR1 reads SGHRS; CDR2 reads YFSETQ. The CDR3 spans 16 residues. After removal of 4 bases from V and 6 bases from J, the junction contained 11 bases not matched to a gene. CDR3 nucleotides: TGCGCCAGCAGCCTCCTCACAGGGGGCGCCGGCAATGAGCAGTTCTTC. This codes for CASSLLTGGAGNEQFF.

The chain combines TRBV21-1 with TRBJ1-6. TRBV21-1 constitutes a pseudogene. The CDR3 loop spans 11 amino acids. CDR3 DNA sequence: TGTGCCAGCTCTTTTGATTCACCCCTCCACTTT. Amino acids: CASSFDSPLHF.

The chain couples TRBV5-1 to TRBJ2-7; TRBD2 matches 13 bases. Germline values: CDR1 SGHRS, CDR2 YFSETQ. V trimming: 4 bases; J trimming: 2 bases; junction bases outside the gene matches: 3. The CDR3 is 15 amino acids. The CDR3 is CASSQGLAGTYEQYF. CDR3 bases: TGCGCCAGCAGCCAGGGACTAGCGGGGACCTACGAGCAGTACTTC.